This T cell receptor beta chain was obtained from a study of T-cell memory formation after mild COVID-19. The wider study: Largely, TCR clusters stayed within a single donor.

Germline CDR1 and CDR2: SGHNT and YYREEE (reference sequence). This CDR3 is built from 17 residues. The trim removed 4 bases at V and 1 base at J, leaving 11 bases unmatched. A few counts support this clonotype. TCRdb re-called the 5' RACE reads with MiXCR, one entry per CDR3 protein. The table records about 360,000 distinct CDR3 sequences, around 14% of them present only once. Sample: PBMCs or a T cell subset sorted from them (not recorded which). The chain links TRBV5-4 to TRBJ2-3, with 8 positions matching TRBD1. The TCR comes from a man aged 18 to 30 who had mild COVID-19 (a few samples of this study predate the infection). Cell type and time point are not known. CDR3 protein: CASSALDRAVGTDTQYF. CDR3 coding DNA: TGTGCCAGCAGCGCCCTGGACAGGGCGGTGGGCACAGATACGCAGTATTTT.